This T cell receptor (beta chain) was obtained from a study of T cells in Graves' hyperthyroidism and ophthalmopathy. Germline V gene lookup returns CDR1 LGHNA and CDR2 YNFKEQ. Trimming removed 3 bases from V and 1 base from J, with 12 bases in between. CDR3 length equals 16 residues. TCR beta CDR3 region amplification was performed from RNA transcripts. HTBI primers were used for first-round RT-PCR of the TCR CDR3. TCRdb independently ran MiXCR on the multiplex PCR reads; one entry per CDR3 protein. The table shows some 700,000 distinct CDR3 sequences, with roughly a sixth occurring only once. This chain connects TRBV4-2 to TRBJ1-4; a weak D match, TRBD1 (6 bases). The clonotype was recovered from a man in his forties or fifties with Graves' hyperthyroidism. Input material: blood. The chain's CDR3 is CASSHDEDRTNEKLFF. CDR3 sequence (DNA): TGTGCCAGCAGCCATGACGAGGACAGAACTAATGAAAAACTGTTTTTT.